The TCR beta chain under discussion was sequenced for a study of T cells in Graves' hyperthyroidism and ophthalmopathy. Study-wide background: The blood sample was taken at first diagnosis, before treatment began.

This clonotype was picked up a small number of times. One end of the junction varies from germline; a read error may be responsible. RNA transcripts yielded amplified TCR beta CDR3 regions. The primer set for the first-round RT-PCR of the TCR CDR3 was HTBI. TCRdb used MiXCR to reprocess the multiplex PCR reads, holding one entry per CDR3 protein. The sample shows more than 350,000 distinct CDR3 sequences, roughly 15% of them seen only once. The clonotype was recovered from a woman aged 55-70 years with Graves' ophthalmopathy. The sequenced material came from blood.

The CDR3 sequence: CASSERQYNEQLF. The CDR3 nucleotides read TGCGCCAGCAGCGAGCGGCAGTACAATGAGCAGCTCTTC. V is TRBV5-1 and J is TRBJ2-1, with a tentative D call TRBD2 (5 bases). Germline V lookup: CDR1 SGHRS, CDR2 YFSETQ. The CDR3 runs 13 residues.